This T cell receptor beta chain was profiled in a study of spatial heterogeneity in lung cancer. The CDR3 extends over 15 amino acids. The germline V gene has CDR1 SGHRS and CDR2 YFSETQ. The J segment lost 3 bases and the V segment lost 0 bases, leaving 3 bases of the junction unmatched. The time point was: sample taken at primary tumor resection. Whole RNA from tumor, nontumor lung or frozen PBMC was sequenced unsorted. This clonotype appeared many times. TCRdb independently ran MiXCR on the 5' RACE reads; one entry per CDR3 protein. The sample shows some 34,000 distinct CDR3 sequences, less than 9% of them seen only once.

The sequence derives from a female donor with early-stage non-small cell lung cancer. This chain connects TRBV5-1 to TRBJ2-1, with TRBD1 identical over 7 bases. This specimen was PBMCs, taken at surgery. The CDR3 DNA sequence: TGCGCCAGCAGCTTGGGGACAGGTAACTACAATGAGCAGTTCTTC. Residues: CASSLGTGNYNEQFF.